The 5 T cell receptor beta chains reported below all come from one sample, sequenced in a study of blood T cell repertoires in COVID-19. Data came from immunoSEQ multiplex PCR; TCRdb stores just in-frame clones and leaves some out. In the table there are about 160,000 clones, approximately 77% of which are singletons. Sequencing was carried out using PBMCs or T cells enriched from blood (not recorded which). These receptors originate from a man between 60 and 70 years old who had recovered from COVID-19.

This clone was counted between two and nine times. CDR3 sequence: CASSQGKLADYDEQFF. CDR3 nucleotides: TGCGCCAGCAGCCAAGGGAAACTAGCGGATTATGATGAGCAGTTCTTC. The chain has TRBV4-1 and TRBJ2-1; 8 bases fit TRBD2. From germline, CDR1 is MGHRA and CDR2 YSYEKL. CDR3 size: 16 residues. V gave up 1 base and J gave up 8 bases; unmatched junction bases: 10.

The rearrangement uses TRBV12-3 or TRBV12-4 and TRBJ1-2; 8 bases match TRBD1. V trimming: 6 bases; J trimming: 8 bases; junction bases outside the gene matches: 2. This CDR3 has 11 amino acids. The chain's CDR3 is CASRTGEGYTF. Here the CDR3 DNA reads TGTGCCAGCAGGACAGGGGAAGGCTACACCTTC.

The rearrangement links TRBV2 to TRBJ2-7; 7 bases are shared with TRBD1. Losses at the gene ends were 8 bases for V and 2 bases for J; bases not matched to a gene: 6. The germline V gene encodes CDR1 SNHLY and CDR2 FYNNEI. This CDR3 is built from 13 residues. The CDR3 DNA reads as TGTGCCAGCGAGTGGGACAGCACCTACGAGCAGTACTTC. Translating gives CASEWDSTYEQYF.

V gene TRBV9 combines with J gene TRBJ2-7; 8 bases map to TRBD2. The CDR3 sequence is 15 residues long. The J segment lost 6 bases and the V segment lost 4 bases, leaving 12 bases of the junction unmatched. Germline V gene data show CDR1 as SGDLS and CDR2 as YYNGEE. The CDR3 loop is CASSTKTGGPLEQYF. CDR3 in DNA: TGTGCCAGCAGCACAAAGACGGGGGGGCCACTCGAGCAGTACTTC.

This clone occurred once. The chain uses TRBV5-6 and TRBJ2-1; 9 positions agree with TRBD1. V was pared by 2 bases and J by 15 bases, with 6 bases of the junction left unmatched. Germline V gene sequence: CDR1 SGHDT, CDR2 YYEEEE. This CDR3 comprises 12 residues. The CDR3 reads CASSFNTGGSFF. The CDR3 DNA follows: TGTGCCAGCAGCTTCAATACAGGGGGCTCGTTCTTC.